This entry concerns a single T cell receptor beta chain. Its antigen is not known. Trimming took 5 bases from V and 4 from J; bases not matched to a gene: 4. CDR3 length: 15 residues. Germline CDR1 and CDR2: MNHNS and SASEGT. The record originates from a study of siplizumab effects on memory and regulatory T cells. Study outcomes and limitations: Memory T cells appeared less diverse than naive cells, which seemed to contribute substantially to alloresponse. Roughly 80-96% of proliferating CD4+ or CD8+ clones lacked a naive or memory phenotype that could be assigned.

The method was immunoSEQ multiplex PCR; TCRdb's version includes in-frame clones alone and lacks a portion of them. The sample yields 95,000 to 110,000 clones, over 90% seen once. This chain connects TRBV6-1 to TRBJ2-3; TRBD2 matches 12 bases. Sequenced sample: Tregs sorted from blood. The TCR comes from a human donor in good health. CDR3 amino acids: CASSWTSGVADTQYF. In DNA form, the CDR3 reads TGTGCCAGCAGTTGGACTAGCGGGGTTGCAGATACGCAGTATTTT.